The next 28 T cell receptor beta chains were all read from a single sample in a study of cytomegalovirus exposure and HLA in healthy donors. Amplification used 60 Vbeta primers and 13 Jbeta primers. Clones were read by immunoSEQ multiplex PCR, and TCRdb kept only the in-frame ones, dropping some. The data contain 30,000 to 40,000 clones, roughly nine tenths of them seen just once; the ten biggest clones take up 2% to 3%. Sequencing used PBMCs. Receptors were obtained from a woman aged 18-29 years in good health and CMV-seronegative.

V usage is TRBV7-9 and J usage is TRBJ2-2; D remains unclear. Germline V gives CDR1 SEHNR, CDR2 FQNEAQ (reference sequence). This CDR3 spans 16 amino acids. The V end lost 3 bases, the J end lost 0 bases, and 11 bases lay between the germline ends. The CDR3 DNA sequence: TGTGCCAGCAGCTTTCAGACTGGCTCGAACACCGGGGAGCTGTTTTTT. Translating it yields CASSFQTGSNTGELFF.

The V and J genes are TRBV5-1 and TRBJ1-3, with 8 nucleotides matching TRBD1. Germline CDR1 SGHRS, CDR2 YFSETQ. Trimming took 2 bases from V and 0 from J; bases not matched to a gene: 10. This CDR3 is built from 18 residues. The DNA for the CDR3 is TGCGCCAGCAGCTTCTCCGGGACAGGCACCTCCTCTGGAAACACCATATATTTT. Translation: CASSFSGTGTSSGNTIYF.

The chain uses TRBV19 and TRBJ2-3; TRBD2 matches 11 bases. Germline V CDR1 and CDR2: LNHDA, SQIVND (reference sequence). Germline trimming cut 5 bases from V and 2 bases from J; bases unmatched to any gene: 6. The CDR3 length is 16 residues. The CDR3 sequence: CASSPGTSGPTDTQYF. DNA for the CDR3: TGTGCCAGTAGTCCGGGGACTAGCGGCCCCACAGATACGCAGTATTTT.

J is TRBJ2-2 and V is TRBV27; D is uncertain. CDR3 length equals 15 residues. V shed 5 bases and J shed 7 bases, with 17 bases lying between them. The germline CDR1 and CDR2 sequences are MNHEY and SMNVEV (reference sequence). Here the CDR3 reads CASSKPGSSGGELFF. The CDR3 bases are TGTGCCAGCAGTAAGCCGGGTAGCAGTGGCGGGGAGCTGTTTTTT.

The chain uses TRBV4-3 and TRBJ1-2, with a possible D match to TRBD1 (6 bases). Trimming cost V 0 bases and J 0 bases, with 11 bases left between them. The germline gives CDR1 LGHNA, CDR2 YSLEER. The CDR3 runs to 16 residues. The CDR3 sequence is CASSQENRAANYGYTF. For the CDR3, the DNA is TGCGCCAGCAGCCAAGAGAACAGGGCAGCTAACTATGGCTACACCTTC.

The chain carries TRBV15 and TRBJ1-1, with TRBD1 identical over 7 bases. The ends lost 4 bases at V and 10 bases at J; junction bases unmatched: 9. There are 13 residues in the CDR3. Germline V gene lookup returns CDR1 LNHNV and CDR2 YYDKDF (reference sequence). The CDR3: CATSTRDSRGAFF. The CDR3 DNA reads TGTGCCACCAGCACCCGGGACAGCCGTGGAGCTTTCTTT.

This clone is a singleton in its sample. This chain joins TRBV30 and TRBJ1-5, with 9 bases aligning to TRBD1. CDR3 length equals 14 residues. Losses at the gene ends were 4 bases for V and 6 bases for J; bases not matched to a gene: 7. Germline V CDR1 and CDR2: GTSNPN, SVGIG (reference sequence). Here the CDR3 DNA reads TGTGCCTGGAACCCACAGGGGGCAGGTCAGCCCCAGCATTTT. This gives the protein CAWNPQGAGQPQHF.

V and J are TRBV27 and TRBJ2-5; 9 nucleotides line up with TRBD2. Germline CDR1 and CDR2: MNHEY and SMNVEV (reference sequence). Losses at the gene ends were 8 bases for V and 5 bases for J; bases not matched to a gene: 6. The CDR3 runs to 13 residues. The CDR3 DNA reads TGTGCCAGCGCGGGAGGGCCCTTTGAGACCCAGTACTTC. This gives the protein CASAGGPFETQYF.

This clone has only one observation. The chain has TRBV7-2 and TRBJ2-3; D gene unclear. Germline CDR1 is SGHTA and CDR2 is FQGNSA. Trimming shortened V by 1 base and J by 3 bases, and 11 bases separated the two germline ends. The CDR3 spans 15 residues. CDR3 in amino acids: CASSLVSTPTDTQYF. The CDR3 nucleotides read TGTGCCAGCAGCTTAGTTTCTACCCCAACAGATACGCAGTATTTT.

CDR3 nucleotide sequence: TGTGCCAGCAGCGCGAGGGGGCAAGGAAACACCATATATTTT. It translates to CASSARGQGNTIYF. The J gene is TRBJ1-3, the V gene TRBV7-3; 7 bases align to TRBD1. The CDR3 loop spans 14 amino acids. Trimming took 5 bases from V and 4 from J; bases not matched to a gene: 5. CDR1 is SGHTA, CDR2 FQGTGA, per germline.

DNA of the CDR3: TGTGCCATCAGCAGCGACAGGGAGGTCTACGAGCAGTACTTC. It translates to CAISSDREVYEQYF. The V gene is TRBV10-3, the J gene TRBJ2-7, with TRBD1 as a possible D gene (7 bases). The CDR3 spans 14 residues. The V end lost 6 bases, the J end lost 3 bases, and 15 bases lay between the germline ends. Germline CDR1 reads ENHRY; CDR2 reads SYGVKD.

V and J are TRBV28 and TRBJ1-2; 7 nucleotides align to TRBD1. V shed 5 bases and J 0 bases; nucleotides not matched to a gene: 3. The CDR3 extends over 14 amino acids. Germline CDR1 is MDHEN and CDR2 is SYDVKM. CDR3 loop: CASSPTGPNYGYTF. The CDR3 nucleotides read TGTGCCAGCAGTCCGACAGGGCCTAACTATGGCTACACCTTC.

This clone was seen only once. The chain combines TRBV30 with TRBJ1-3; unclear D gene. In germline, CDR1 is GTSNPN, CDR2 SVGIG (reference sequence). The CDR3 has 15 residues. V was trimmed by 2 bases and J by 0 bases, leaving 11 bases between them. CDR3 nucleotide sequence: TGTGCCTGGAGTTCAGTCGAAAGCTCTGGAAACACCATATATTTT. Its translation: CAWSSVESSGNTIYF.

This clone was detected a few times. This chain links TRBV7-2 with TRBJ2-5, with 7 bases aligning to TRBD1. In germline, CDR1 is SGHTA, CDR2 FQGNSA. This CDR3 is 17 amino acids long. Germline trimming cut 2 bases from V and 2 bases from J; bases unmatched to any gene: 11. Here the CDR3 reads CASSLFGRAGGQETQYF. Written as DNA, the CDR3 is TGTGCCAGCAGCTTATTTGGCCGGGCAGGGGGTCAAGAGACCCAGTACTTC.

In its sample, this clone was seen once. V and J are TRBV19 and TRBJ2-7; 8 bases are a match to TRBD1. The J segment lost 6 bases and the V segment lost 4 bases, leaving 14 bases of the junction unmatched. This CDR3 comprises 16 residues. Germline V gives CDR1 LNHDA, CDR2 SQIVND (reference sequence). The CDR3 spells CASSTSSGGTGVEQYF. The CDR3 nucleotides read TGTGCCAGTAGTACCTCCTCAGGAGGGACAGGCGTCGAGCAGTACTTC.

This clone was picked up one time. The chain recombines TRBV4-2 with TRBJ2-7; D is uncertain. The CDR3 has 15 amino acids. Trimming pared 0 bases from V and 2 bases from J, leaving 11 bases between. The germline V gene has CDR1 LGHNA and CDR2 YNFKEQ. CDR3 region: CASSQDATSTYEQYF. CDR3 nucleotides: TGTGCCAGCAGCCAAGATGCCACCAGTACCTACGAGCAGTACTTC.

Written as DNA, the CDR3 is TGTGCCAGCAGCCCCGAGGGGGTGTACACCATATATTTT. Translating gives CASSPEGVYTIYF. V is TRBV7-2 and J is TRBJ1-3, with TRBD1 as a possible D gene (6 bases). CDR3 length: 13 amino acids. CDR1 SGHTA and CDR2 FQGNSA come from the germline V gene. Trimming left V 5 bases short and J 8 bases short, with 13 bases between.

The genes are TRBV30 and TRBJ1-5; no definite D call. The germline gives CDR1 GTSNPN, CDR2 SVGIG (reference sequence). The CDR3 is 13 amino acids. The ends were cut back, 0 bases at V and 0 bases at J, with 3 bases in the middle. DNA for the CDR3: TGTGCCTGGAGTGTACTTAGCAATCAGCCCCAGCATTTT. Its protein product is CAWSVLSNQPQHF.

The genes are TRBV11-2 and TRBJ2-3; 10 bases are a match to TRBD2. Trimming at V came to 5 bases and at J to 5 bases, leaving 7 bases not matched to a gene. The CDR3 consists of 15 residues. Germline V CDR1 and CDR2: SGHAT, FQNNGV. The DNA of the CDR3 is TGTGCCAGCAGCCCAAGCGGGAGGGCCAAAGATACGCAGTATTTT. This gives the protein CASSPSGRAKDTQYF.

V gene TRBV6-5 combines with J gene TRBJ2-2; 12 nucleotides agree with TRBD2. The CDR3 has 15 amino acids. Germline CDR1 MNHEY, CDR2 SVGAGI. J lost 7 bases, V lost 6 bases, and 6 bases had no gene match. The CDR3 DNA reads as TGTGCCAGCAGCTATCTAGCGGGGGGGGACGGGGAGCTGTTTTTT. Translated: CASSYLAGGDGELFF.

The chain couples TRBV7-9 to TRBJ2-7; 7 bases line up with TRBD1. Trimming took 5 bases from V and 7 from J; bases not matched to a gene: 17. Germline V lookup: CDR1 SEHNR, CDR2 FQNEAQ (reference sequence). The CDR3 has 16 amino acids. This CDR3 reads CASSLPGQVVRLEQYF. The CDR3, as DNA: TGTGCCAGCAGCCTTCCTGGACAGGTCGTCCGCCTTGAGCAGTACTTC.

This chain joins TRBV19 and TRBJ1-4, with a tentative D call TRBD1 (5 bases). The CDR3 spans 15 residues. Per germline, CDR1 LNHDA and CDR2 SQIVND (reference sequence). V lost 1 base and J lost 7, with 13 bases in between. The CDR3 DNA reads TGTGCCAGTAGTATAGGTGGCAGGGTGCTTGAAAAACTGTTTTTT. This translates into CASSIGGRVLEKLFF.

The CDR3 coding sequence is TGTGCTAGTGGTTTGGTAAAAGGGACACCGAACACTGAAGCTTTCTTT. This codes for CASGLVKGTPNTEAFF. The chain combines TRBV12-5 with TRBJ1-1; the D gene is possibly TRBD1 (6 bases). Germline-derived CDR1 and CDR2 are LGHNT and FRNRAP. Trimming removed 0 bases from V and 1 base from J, with 12 bases in between. This CDR3 comprises 16 residues. Together with reference TRBV12-5 and TRBJ1-1, the CDR3 gives the full variable domain: DARVTQTPRHKVTEMGQEVTMRCQPILGHNTVFWYRQTMMQGLELLAYFRNRAPLDDSGMPKDRFSAEMPDATLATLKIQPSEPRDSAVYFCASGLVKGTPNTEAFFGQGTRLTVV.

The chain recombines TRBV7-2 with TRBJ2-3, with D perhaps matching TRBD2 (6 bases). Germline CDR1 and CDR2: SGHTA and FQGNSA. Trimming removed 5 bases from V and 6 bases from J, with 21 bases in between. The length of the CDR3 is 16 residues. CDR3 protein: CASSAGGPREMDTQYF. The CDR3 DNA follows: TGTGCCAGCAGCGCCGGAGGGCCACGGGAAATGGATACGCAGTATTTT.

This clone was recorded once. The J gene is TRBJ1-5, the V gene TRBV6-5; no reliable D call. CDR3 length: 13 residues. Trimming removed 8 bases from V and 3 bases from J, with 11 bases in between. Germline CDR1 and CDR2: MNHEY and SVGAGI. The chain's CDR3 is CASERLYNQPQHF. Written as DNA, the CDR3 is TGTGCCAGCGAGAGACTATACAATCAGCCCCAGCATTTT.

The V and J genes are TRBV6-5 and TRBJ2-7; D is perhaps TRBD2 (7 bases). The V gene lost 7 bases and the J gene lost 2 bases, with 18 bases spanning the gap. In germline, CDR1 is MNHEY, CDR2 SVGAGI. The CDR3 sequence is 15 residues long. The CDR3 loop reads CASTPTRGGAYEQYF. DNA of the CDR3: TGTGCCAGCACCCCGACAAGGGGGGGGGCCTACGAGCAGTACTTC.

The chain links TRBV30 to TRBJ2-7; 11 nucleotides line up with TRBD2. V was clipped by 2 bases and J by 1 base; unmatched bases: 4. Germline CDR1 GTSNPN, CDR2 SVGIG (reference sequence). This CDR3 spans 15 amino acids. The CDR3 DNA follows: TGTGCCTGGAGTCCGCGACTAGCGGGGTCCTACGAGCAGTACTTC. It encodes CAWSPRLAGSYEQYF.

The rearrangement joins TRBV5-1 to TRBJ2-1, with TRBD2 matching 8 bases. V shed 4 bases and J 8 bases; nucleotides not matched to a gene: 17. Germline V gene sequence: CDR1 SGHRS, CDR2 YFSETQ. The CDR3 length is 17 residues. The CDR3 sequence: CASSLILAEPSKDEQFF. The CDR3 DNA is TGCGCCAGCAGCCTTATACTAGCGGAGCCGTCTAAAGATGAGCAGTTCTTC.